This entry features one T cell receptor beta chain sequence. Its antigen is still unknown. This sample is drawn from a study of T cells after posttransplantation cyclophosphamide. Study-wide findings and caveats: Later post-transplant blood repertoires were often dominated by donor CD8+ memory clones.

Profiled with immunoSEQ multiplex PCR; TCRdb holds only in-frame clones, not every one. The sample shows just over 65,000 clones, roughly 95% of them seen only once. V lost 1 base to trimming and J lost 4 bases, with 10 bases between them. The germline V gene encodes CDR1 MNHNY and CDR2 SVGAGI (reference sequence). The CDR3 spans 14 residues. The origin of this receptor is a woman in her thirties in good health and a related stem cell transplant donor. This rearrangement joins TRBV6-6 to TRBJ1-2, with TRBD1 as a possible D gene (6 bases). The sequenced sample consisted of PBMCs. This CDR3 is CASSYYQGSYGYTF. The DNA for the CDR3 is TGTGCCAGCAGTTACTACCAGGGGTCCTATGGCTACACCTTC.